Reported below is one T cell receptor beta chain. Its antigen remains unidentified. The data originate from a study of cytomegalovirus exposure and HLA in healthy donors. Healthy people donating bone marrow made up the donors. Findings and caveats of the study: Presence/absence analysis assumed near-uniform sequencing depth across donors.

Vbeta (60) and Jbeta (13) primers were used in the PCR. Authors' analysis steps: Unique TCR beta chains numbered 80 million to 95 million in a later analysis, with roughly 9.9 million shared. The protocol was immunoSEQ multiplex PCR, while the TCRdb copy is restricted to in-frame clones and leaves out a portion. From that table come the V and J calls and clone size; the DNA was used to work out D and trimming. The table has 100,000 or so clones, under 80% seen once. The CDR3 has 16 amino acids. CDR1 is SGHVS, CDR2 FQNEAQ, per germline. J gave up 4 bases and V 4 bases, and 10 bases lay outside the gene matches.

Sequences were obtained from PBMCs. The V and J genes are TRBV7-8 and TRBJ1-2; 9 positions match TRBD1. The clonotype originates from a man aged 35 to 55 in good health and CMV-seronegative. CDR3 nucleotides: TGTGCCAGCAGCTATCATGACGGGACAGGGAGCTATGGCTACACCTTC. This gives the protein CASSYHDGTGSYGYTF.